This T cell receptor beta chain comes out of a study of human T cells and chemical hapten exposure. Study context: Each patient's scalp received weekly diphenylcyclopropenone throughout the roughly 23-week study.

As to time point: patch test 1, 2 weeks after DPC sensitization. The sample's treatment: therapeutic diphenylcyclopropenone sensitization with weekly scalp DPC. The library attached unique molecular identifiers to individual cDNA molecules. TCRdb independently ran MiXCR on the RACE reads; one entry per CDR3 protein. Among tens of thousands of distinct CDR3 sequences listed, about 9.1% were seen once. V gave up 0 bases and J gave up 8 bases, with 23 bases separating them. The CDR3 has 18 amino acids. Germline loops: CDR1 LGHNA, CDR2 YSLEER. Findings and limits, study-wide: TCRs exceeding a frequency of 1 in 1000 stayed unchanged under DPC sensitization. Relative to control repertoires, expanded TCRs gave rise to significantly more large CDR3 similarity clusters.

This clonotype was seen at least ten times. Antigen unknown. The origin of this receptor is a woman aged 40 to 50 with alopecia areata. Some clones in this sample may be carry-over from other donors' samples. The sample was whole blood, taken in connection with sensitization to the hapten diphenylcyclopropenone (DPC). The chain joins TRBV4-3 to TRBJ2-1; D may correspond to TRBD1 or TRBD2 (5 bases each). The CDR3 here is CASSQEIGASNVLYEQFF. Here the CDR3 DNA reads TGCGCCAGCAGCCAAGAAATCGGGGCTTCAAACGTACTTTATGAGCAGTTCTTC.